One and the same sample provided the 18 T cell receptor beta chains below, sequenced in a study of CD8 T cells in ankylosing spondylitis. Each CDR3 protein gets one entry after TCRdb re-called the 5' RACE reads with MiXCR. This sample yields about 250,000 distinct CDR3 sequences, of which roughly 32% are seen a single time; 4% to 5% belongs to the top ten. Source material: blood, either unsorted or a sorted T cell fraction (not recorded which). The receptors here all came from a male donor with ankylosing spondylitis or in good health (not recorded which).

This clonotype has just a few counts. The chain joins TRBV29-1 to TRBJ2-3; D gene unclear. CDR1 is SQVTM and CDR2 is ANQGSEA in the germline V gene. With 7 bases removed from V and 3 bases from J, the gap between germline ends came to 14 bases. The CDR3 extends over 13 amino acids. As DNA, the CDR3 is TGCAGCGCCCAGGTGGGATGGACAGATACGCAGTATTTT. This encodes CSAQVGWTDTQYF.

V usage is TRBV4-1 and J usage is TRBJ2-5; D uncertain. From germline, CDR1 is MGHRA and CDR2 YSYEKL. The CDR3 totals 17 residues. Trimming stripped 1 base from V and 0 bases from J, with 15 bases between. The CDR3 loop reads CASSQVPEQPYQETQYF. Written as DNA, the CDR3 is TGCGCCAGCAGCCAAGTACCCGAGCAGCCCTACCAAGAGACCCAGTACTTC.

This clonotype was found many times. V is TRBV20-1 and J is TRBJ2-7, with 13 bases identical to TRBD2. The CDR3 runs to 15 residues. The V and J ends lost 7 bases and 7 bases, in that order; junction bases with no gene match: 13. The germline V gene has CDR1 DFQATT and CDR2 SNEGSKA (reference sequence). CDR3 nucleotide sequence: TGCAGTGGACAGATCAGACTAGCGGGGGGAGGGGAGCAGTACTTC. Its protein product is CSGQIRLAGGGEQYF.

In this sample, this clonotype turned up a few times. The germline gene is not matched at one end of the junction; a read error may be the cause. The J gene is TRBJ2-3, the V gene TRBV7-7; 8 nucleotides align to TRBD1. There are 14 residues in the CDR3. CDR1 and CDR2 (germline): SSHAT, FNYEAQ (reference sequence). CDR3 loop: CASSSGTGADTQYF. The DNA for the CDR3 is TGTGCTAGCAGCTCCGGGACAGGCGCAGATACGCAGTATTTT.

This clonotype was counted only a few times. The chain couples TRBV3-1 to TRBJ1-1; TRBD1 aligns across 12 bases. With V trimmed by 2 bases and J by 0 bases, 4 bases remained unmatched. This CDR3 spans 17 amino acids. Germline V gene sequence: CDR1 LGHDT, CDR2 YNNKEL (reference sequence). CDR3 protein: CASSQQGTGGMNTEAFF. DNA for the CDR3: TGTGCCAGCAGCCAACAGGGGACAGGGGGCATGAACACTGAAGCTTTCTTT.

This clonotype was observed a few times. This rearrangement joins TRBV6-1 to TRBJ2-4; 10 positions agree with TRBD2. Germline V lookup: CDR1 MNHNS, CDR2 SASEGT. The J segment lost 12 bases and the V segment lost 5 bases, leaving 16 bases of the junction unmatched. The CDR3 covers 16 residues. CDR3 DNA: TGTGCCAGCAGTAAACAACAGGGGACTAGCGTAGACAGTCAGTACTTC. This translates into CASSKQQGTSVDSQYF.

Only a few counts were recorded for this clonotype. The V and J genes are TRBV5-1 and TRBJ2-5, with D possibly TRBD2 on 6 matching bases. The germline V and J ends were trimmed by 0 bases and 4 bases, with 13 bases remaining between them. There are 15 residues in the CDR3. The germline gives CDR1 SGHRS, CDR2 YFSETQ. The CDR3 coding sequence is TGCGCCAGCAGCTTGGTCGCGGGGCGAGGAGAGACCCAGTACTTC. Its translation: CASSLVAGRGETQYF.

V gene TRBV11-2 combines with J gene TRBJ2-3; D not certain. The V gene lost 5 bases and the J gene lost 7 bases, with 13 bases spanning the gap. The CDR3 runs to 13 residues. Germline loops: CDR1 SGHAT, CDR2 FQNNGV. The CDR3 coding sequence is TGTGCCAGCAGCCTGGAACTCGCATATACGCAGTATTTT. This gives the protein CASSLELAYTQYF.

The V and J genes are TRBV7-6 and TRBJ2-2; D is possibly TRBD1 (6 bases). This CDR3 has 16 amino acids. Trimming removed 5 bases at V and 4 bases at J, with 17 bases between. Germline V gene lookup returns CDR1 SGHVS and CDR2 FNYEAQ. In DNA, the CDR3 is TGTGCCAGCAGCCCAATTACGGACAGCCGCACCGGGGAGCTGTTTTTT. It codes for CASSPITDSRTGELFF.

V usage is TRBV5-1 and J usage is TRBJ2-7; 8 bases match TRBD1. The V segment lost 1 base and the J segment 3 bases; nucleotides outside the gene matches: 9. The CDR3 covers 16 residues. Germline lookup yields CDR1 SGHRS and CDR2 YFSETQ. The chain's CDR3 is CASSLPQTGVGYEQYF. CDR3 nucleotides: TGCGCCAGCAGCTTGCCCCAGACAGGGGTAGGCTACGAGCAGTACTTC. Combining the CDR3 with reference TRBV5-1 and TRBJ2-7 gives the whole variable domain KAGVTQTPRYLIKTRGQQVTLSCSPISGHRSVSWYQQTPGQGLQFLFEYFSETQRNKGNFPGRFSGRQFSNSRSEMNVSTLELGDSALYLCASSLPQTGVGYEQYFGPGTRLTVT.

This clonotype has more than one count but fewer than ten. J is TRBJ1-2 and V is TRBV7-2, with 9 bases matching TRBD1. Germline V CDR1 and CDR2: SGHTA, FQGNSA. J was trimmed by 2 bases and V by 4 bases; bases with no gene match: 8. The CDR3 runs 16 residues. CDR3 residues: CASSSGGQGGNYGYTF. The CDR3 coding sequence is TGTGCCAGCAGCTCCGGGGGACAGGGAGGCAACTATGGCTACACCTTC.

This clonotype appeared a few times. The CDR3 reads CANAGGAASEQYF. The CDR3 DNA follows: TGTGCCAATGCCGGGGGGGCGGCTAGCGAGCAGTACTTC. The chain combines TRBV21-1 with TRBJ2-7; no DNA check was done on the table's D call, TRBD1. TRBV21-1 is described as a pseudogene. The CDR3 is 13 residues long.

The table lists this clonotype with a few counts. The V and J genes are TRBV7-2 and TRBJ2-7; a possible D gene is TRBD2 (5 bases). The CDR3 is made up of 12 amino acids. Germline assignment: CDR1 SGHTA and CDR2 FQGNSA. V lost 3 bases and J lost 6, with 9 bases in between. CDR3 nucleotide sequence: TGTGCCAGCAGCTTGCGGGCAGTCGAGCAGTACTTC. Protein product: CASSLRAVEQYF.

The CDR3: CASSQEGGGAYNEQFF. The CDR3 bases are TGTGCCAGCAGCCAAGAAGGCGGGGGGGCCTACAATGAGCAGTTCTTC. J is TRBJ2-1 and V is TRBV4-2; 9 positions agree with TRBD2. The V gene's germline CDR1 is LGHNA and CDR2 YNFKEQ. J lost 2 bases, V lost 0 bases, and 2 bases had no gene match. The CDR3 runs to 16 residues.

This clonotype was seen a few times. The CDR3 nucleotides read TGTGCCAGCAGTTTAGAGGAGGGCACTGAAGCTTTCTTT. It translates to CASSLEEGTEAFF. V is TRBV12-3 or TRBV12-4 and J is TRBJ1-1; D uncertain. V lost 1 base, J lost 4 bases, and 7 bases lay in between. The CDR3 length is 13 residues.

The gene calls are TRBV5-1 and TRBJ1-3, with TRBD1 matching 8 bases. The length of the CDR3 is 15 residues. Trimming took 5 bases from V and 3 from J; bases not matched to a gene: 7. The germline CDR1 and CDR2 sequences are SGHRS and YFSETQ. For the CDR3, the DNA is TGCGCCAGCAGGGATGGGACAGGCGTTGGAAACACCATATATTTT. Encoded protein: CASRDGTGVGNTIYF.

The chain carries TRBV7-2 and TRBJ2-5, with D possibly matching TRBD1 (6 bases). V lost 6 bases and J lost 3, with 11 bases in between. CDR3 length: 13 residues. Germline CDR1 reads SGHTA; CDR2 reads FQGNSA. The CDR3: CASSFYREETQYF. For the CDR3, the DNA is TGTGCCAGCAGTTTTTACAGGGAAGAGACCCAGTACTTC. Full variable domain (missing parts from reference TRBV7-2 and TRBJ2-5): GAGVSQSPSNKVTEKGKDVELRCDPISGHTALYWYRQSLGQGLEFLIYFQGNSAPDKSGLPSDRFSAERTGGSVSTLTIQRTQQEDSAVYLCASSFYREETQYFGPGTRLLVL.

This rearrangement joins TRBV10-3 to TRBJ2-5, with 8 bases that match TRBD2. Germline lookup yields CDR1 ENHRY and CDR2 SYGVKD. The J segment lost 5 bases and the V segment lost 5 bases, leaving 7 bases of the junction unmatched. The CDR3 consists of 14 residues. For the CDR3, the DNA is TGTGCCATCAGTAAGGCGGCGGGGGGCGAGACCCAGTACTTC. The encoded protein is CAISKAAGGETQYF.